This is a list of T cell receptor beta chains from one sample in a study of shared clonotypes between healthy human individuals. TCRdb keeps only in-frame clones here, not all; method: immunoSEQ multiplex PCR. The sample shows about 2.3 million clones, around 90% of them seen only once. Sequenced: naive CD4+ T cells from PBMCs. These receptors were collected from a man in his late teens or twenties in good health. Some clones in this sample may be carry-over from other donors' samples. CDR3s include the opening cysteine and the closing phenylalanine or tryptophan. D genes are given only for firm matches. The size entry is marked missing in some rows and otherwise reads once, few, many or a size class.

J gene: TRBJ1-1
CDR3 length: 16
clone size: .
D gene: .
V gene: TRBV5-1
CDR3 DNA: TGCGCCAGCAGCTTGGAGGAAAAGGGCGGGGGCACTGAAGCTTTCTTT
CDR3 protein: CASSLEEKGGGTEAFF

J gene: TRBJ2-7
CDR3 length: 13
clone size: .
D gene: TRBD1
V gene: TRBV11-3
CDR3 DNA: TGTGCCAGCAGCCAGGGACAGTCCTACGAGCAGTACTTC
CDR3 protein: CASSQGQSYEQYF

J gene: TRBJ1-1
CDR3 length: 14
clone size: few
D gene: .
V gene: TRBV10-3
CDR3 DNA: TGTGCCATCAGTGAGCGACAAACGAACACTGAAGCTTTCTTT
CDR3 protein: CAISERQTNTEAFF

J gene: TRBJ2-1
CDR3 length: 15
clone size: .
D gene: .
V gene: TRBV9
CDR3 DNA: TGTGCCAGCAGCGGACCGGGAACAAATTACAATGAGCAGTTCTTC
CDR3 protein: CASSGPGTNYNEQFF

J gene: TRBJ2-5
CDR3 length: 11
clone size: .
D gene: .
V gene: TRBV7-9
CDR3 DNA: TGTGCCAGCAGCTTAGGGGGCAGGGAGTACTTC
CDR3 protein: CASSLGGREYF

J gene: TRBJ2-5
CDR3 length: 14
clone size: .
D gene: TRBD2
V gene: TRBV18
CDR3 DNA: TGTGCCACTACCTCCGGGACTAGCGGGGGGACCCAGTACTTC
CDR3 protein: CATTSGTSGGTQYF

J gene: TRBJ1-3
CDR3 length: 13
clone size: .
D gene: .
V gene: TRBV5-4
CDR3 DNA: TGTGCCAGCAGCTTCCCCTCTGGAAACACCATATATTTT
CDR3 protein: CASSFPSGNTIYF

J gene: TRBJ1-1
CDR3 length: 15
clone size: .
D gene: .
V gene: TRBV4-1
CDR3 DNA: TGCGCCAGCAGCCAAGAAATCGCAGGCAACACTGAAGCTTTCTTT
CDR3 protein: CASSQEIAGNTEAFF

J gene: TRBJ2-5
CDR3 length: 14
clone size: .
D gene: TRBD2
V gene: TRBV9
CDR3 DNA: TGTGCCAGCAGCGTAGGCGGGAGCATAGAGACCCAGTACTTC
CDR3 protein: CASSVGGSIETQYF

J gene: TRBJ1-5
CDR3 length: 17
clone size: .
D gene: .
V gene: TRBV7-5
CDR3 DNA: TGTGTCAGAAGCCGAAAAGGCCGGCAGGGGTGGAATCAGCCCCAGCATTTT
CDR3 protein: CVRSRKGRQGWNQPQHF

J gene: TRBJ2-3
CDR3 length: 14
clone size: .
D gene: TRBD2
V gene: TRBV9
CDR3 DNA: TGTGCCAGCAGCGTACTAGCGGGGGTGGATACGCAGTATTTT
CDR3 protein: CASSVLAGVDTQYF

J gene: TRBJ2-7
CDR3 length: 14
clone size: .
D gene: .
V gene: TRBV11-3
CDR3 DNA: TGTGCCAGCAGCTTACAGGGTCGGTCAAACGAGCAGTACTTC
CDR3 protein: CASSLQGRSNEQYF

J gene: TRBJ2-1
CDR3 length: 15
clone size: .
D gene: .
V gene: TRBV27
CDR3 DNA: TGTGCCAGCAGTTTATACCGGTCCTCCTACAATGAGCAGTTCTTC
CDR3 protein: CASSLYRSSYNEQFF

J gene: TRBJ1-1
CDR3 length: 12
clone size: .
D gene: .
V gene: TRBV2
CDR3 DNA: TGTGCCAGCACGCCAGGGCCCGGGGAAGCTTTCTTT
CDR3 protein: CASTPGPGEAFF

J gene: TRBJ2-2
CDR3 length: 16
clone size: .
D gene: .
V gene: TRBV6-1
CDR3 DNA: TGTGCCAGCAGTGACGACCAGGGTTGGAACACCGGGGAGCTGTTTTTT
CDR3 protein: CASSDDQGWNTGELFF

J gene: TRBJ2-2
CDR3 length: 16
clone size: .
D gene: TRBD2
V gene: TRBV5-1
CDR3 DNA: TGCGCCAGCAGCCTCTCCGGGACTAGCGCGACAAGGGGGCTGTTTTTT
CDR3 protein: CASSLSGTSATRGLFF

J gene: TRBJ2-7
CDR3 length: 13
clone size: few
D gene: .
V gene: TRBV27
CDR3 DNA: TGTGCCAGCAGTTTTTCGGGAATAACCGAGCAGTACTTC
CDR3 protein: CASSFSGITEQYF

J gene: TRBJ2-7
CDR3 length: 11
clone size: .
D gene: .
V gene: TRBV28
CDR3 DNA: TGTGCCCTAAGAGGCTCAGGCGAGCAGTACTTC
CDR3 protein: CALRGSGEQYF

J gene: TRBJ1-4
CDR3 length: 14
clone size: .
D gene: .
V gene: TRBV5-1
CDR3 DNA: TGCGCCAGCAGCTTGGGGGGTACTGGTGAAAAACTGTTTTTT
CDR3 protein: CASSLGGTGEKLFF

J gene: TRBJ2-7
CDR3 length: 11
clone size: .
D gene: .
V gene: TRBV20-1
CDR3 DNA: TGCAGTGCTCCGGTGGTGGGGGAGCAGTACTTC
CDR3 protein: CSAPVVGEQYF

J gene: TRBJ1-2
CDR3 length: 13
clone size: .
D gene: .
V gene: TRBV28
CDR3 DNA: TGTGCCAGCAGTCTCGACAGACGTTATGGCTACACCTTC
CDR3 protein: CASSLDRRYGYTF

J gene: TRBJ1-5
CDR3 length: 14
clone size: .
D gene: TRBD1
V gene: TRBV25-1
CDR3 DNA: TGTGCCAGTGGAGGGACAGGGAACAATCAGCCCCAGCATTTT
CDR3 protein: CASGGTGNNQPQHF

J gene: TRBJ2-1
CDR3 length: 18
clone size: .
D gene: TRBD2
V gene: TRBV28
CDR3 DNA: TGTGCCAGCAGTTCCCGGACTAGCGGGAGGGCCGGGTACAATGAGCAGTTCTTC
CDR3 protein: CASSSRTSGRAGYNEQFF

J gene: TRBJ2-2
CDR3 length: 17
clone size: .
D gene: .
V gene: TRBV30
CDR3 DNA: TGTGCCTGGTGGGGAGCCCCGGGCTCAACAAACACCGGGGAGCTGTTTTTT
CDR3 protein: CAWWGAPGSTNTGELFF

J gene: TRBJ2-7
CDR3 length: 15
clone size: .
D gene: TRBD2
V gene: TRBV4-3
CDR3 DNA: TGCGCCAGCAGCCGCCGGACTAGCGGGTCCTACGAGCAGTACTTC
CDR3 protein: CASSRRTSGSYEQYF

J gene: TRBJ1-1
CDR3 length: 18
clone size: .
D gene: .
V gene: TRBV21-1
CDR3 DNA: TGTGCCAGCAGCAAAAGAGCCCGGGACAGGGAAATGAACACTGAAGCTTTCTTT
CDR3 protein: CASSKRARDREMNTEAFF

J gene: TRBJ2-1
CDR3 length: 14
clone size: .
D gene: .
V gene: TRBV30
CDR3 DNA: TGTGCCTGGACCCCGGAGGGGTTCTACAATGAGCAGTTCTTC
CDR3 protein: CAWTPEGFYNEQFF

J gene: TRBJ2-1
CDR3 length: 10
clone size: .
D gene: .
V gene: TRBV28
CDR3 DNA: TGTGCCAGCTCCTCCAATGAGCAGTTCTTC
CDR3 protein: CASSSNEQFF

J gene: TRBJ2-1
CDR3 length: 15
clone size: .
D gene: TRBD2
V gene: TRBV11-2
CDR3 DNA: TGTGCCAGCAGCCTAGCGGGGAATACCTACAATGAGCAGTTCTTC
CDR3 protein: CASSLAGNTYNEQFF

J gene: TRBJ2-7
CDR3 length: 16
clone size: once
D gene: .
V gene: TRBV7-9
CDR3 DNA: TGTGCCAGCAGGCCCCCCGGGGTCGGGCGTTCCTACGAGCAGTACTTC
CDR3 protein: CASRPPGVGRSYEQYF

J gene: TRBJ1-1
CDR3 length: 13
clone size: few
D gene: .
V gene: TRBV2
CDR3 DNA: TGTGCCAGCAGAGCACGGGTCTGGTCTGAAGCTTTCTTT
CDR3 protein: CASRARVWSEAFF

J gene: TRBJ1-3
CDR3 length: 16
clone size: .
D gene: .
V gene: TRBV28
CDR3 DNA: TGTGCCAGCAGTTTTAGCACTCTAACCTCTGGAAACACCATATATTTT
CDR3 protein: CASSFSTLTSGNTIYF

J gene: TRBJ2-2
CDR3 length: 14
clone size: .
D gene: .
V gene: TRBV15
CDR3 DNA: TGTGCCACCAGCAGAGATTCGGATTCCGGGGAGCTGTTTTTT
CDR3 protein: CATSRDSDSGELFF

J gene: TRBJ1-1
CDR3 length: 14
clone size: .
D gene: .
V gene: TRBV5-1
CDR3 DNA: TGCGCCACCTCAGCTACAGGGATGTACACTGAAGCTTTCTTT
CDR3 protein: CATSATGMYTEAFF

J gene: TRBJ1-3
CDR3 length: 14
clone size: once
D gene: TRBD1
V gene: TRBV7-3
CDR3 DNA: TGTGCCAGCAGCTTAGGGACAGCCGGAAACACCATATATTTT
CDR3 protein: CASSLGTAGNTIYF

J gene: TRBJ2-4
CDR3 length: 16
clone size: .
D gene: TRBD2
V gene: TRBV15
CDR3 DNA: TGTGCCACCAGCAGATTGGAGCGGGAGAAGGCGGACATTCAGTACTTC
CDR3 protein: CATSRLEREKADIQYF

J gene: TRBJ2-6
CDR3 length: 19
clone size: .
D gene: TRBD1
V gene: TRBV4-1
CDR3 DNA: TGCGCCAGCAGCCAAGATGGTCGGACAGGGTCCTCTGGGGCCAACGTCCTGACTTTC
CDR3 protein: CASSQDGRTGSSGANVLTF

J gene: TRBJ1-1
CDR3 length: 14
clone size: .
D gene: .
V gene: TRBV6-6
CDR3 DNA: TGTGCCAGCAGCCAATTGACAGGGAACACTGAAGCTTTCTTT
CDR3 protein: CASSQLTGNTEAFF

J gene: TRBJ1-4
CDR3 length: 15
clone size: .
D gene: .
V gene: TRBV5-1
CDR3 DNA: TGCGCCAGCAGCTTGGCCGGTGCCCAGGGTGCAAAACTGTTTTTT
CDR3 protein: CASSLAGAQGAKLFF

J gene: TRBJ2-5
CDR3 length: 13
clone size: .
D gene: .
V gene: TRBV6-1
CDR3 DNA: TGTGCCAGCAGTGGACAGCGCCGAGAGACCCAGTACTTC
CDR3 protein: CASSGQRRETQYF

J gene: TRBJ1-4
CDR3 length: 15
clone size: .
D gene: .
V gene: TRBV10-2
CDR3 DNA: TGCGCCAGCAGAGAGAATCGCGAGGGTTGGGAAAAACTGTTTTTT
CDR3 protein: CASRENREGWEKLFF

J gene: TRBJ2-2
CDR3 length: 15
clone size: .
D gene: TRBD1
V gene: TRBV25-1
CDR3 DNA: TGTGCCAGCAGTACAACCGGGACAGGGGCCGGGGAGCTGTTTTTT
CDR3 protein: CASSTTGTGAGELFF

J gene: TRBJ2-7
CDR3 length: 18
clone size: .
D gene: .
V gene: TRBV6-1
CDR3 DNA: TGTGCCAGCAGTGAAAGGGTCCGGACGGGGAGGCCCAACTACGAGCAGTACTTC
CDR3 protein: CASSERVRTGRPNYEQYF

J gene: TRBJ1-1
CDR3 length: 14
clone size: .
D gene: TRBD1
V gene: TRBV19
CDR3 DNA: TGTGCCAGTAGTGCGGACAGGGAGAACACTGAAGCTTTCTTT
CDR3 protein: CASSADRENTEAFF

J gene: TRBJ2-3
CDR3 length: 18
clone size: .
D gene: .
V gene: TRBV9
CDR3 DNA: TGTGCCAGCAGCGTAGCTGCGCGCCGGCGGGATCCCACAGATACGCAGTATTTT
CDR3 protein: CASSVAARRRDPTDTQYF

J gene: TRBJ2-2
CDR3 length: 14
clone size: .
D gene: .
V gene: TRBV6-6
CDR3 DNA: TGTGCCAGCAGTTACTCGAGAGAGACCGGGGAGCTGTTTTTT
CDR3 protein: CASSYSRETGELFF

J gene: TRBJ2-1
CDR3 length: 15
clone size: few
D gene: TRBD1
V gene: TRBV7-2
CDR3 DNA: TGTGCCAACAGCCCGAAACGTGGGACAGGCCACGGGCAGTTCTTC
CDR3 protein: CANSPKRGTGHGQFF

J gene: TRBJ2-7
CDR3 length: 15
clone size: .
D gene: .
V gene: TRBV2
CDR3 DNA: TGTGCCAGCAGTGTGGGGGGCCGTGGGTCCTACGAGCAGTACTTC
CDR3 protein: CASSVGGRGSYEQYF

J gene: TRBJ1-2
CDR3 length: 13
clone size: .
D gene: .
V gene: TRBV6-6
CDR3 DNA: TGTGCCAGCAGTAACCGGGACAACTATGGCTACACCTTC
CDR3 protein: CASSNRDNYGYTF

J gene: TRBJ2-5
CDR3 length: 17
clone size: .
D gene: TRBD2
V gene: TRBV27
CDR3 DNA: TGTGCCAGCAGTTTCCGCGCCCGTGCTAGCGGTAAAGAGACCCAGTACTTC
CDR3 protein: CASSFRARASGKETQYF

J gene: TRBJ2-3
CDR3 length: 14
clone size: .
D gene: .
V gene: TRBV5-1
CDR3 DNA: TGCGCCAGCGGCTTGGAGGGGGGCACAGATACGCAGTATTTT
CDR3 protein: CASGLEGGTDTQYF

J gene: TRBJ1-4
CDR3 length: 14
clone size: .
D gene: .
V gene: TRBV2
CDR3 DNA: TGTGCCAGCAGTTTTCAGGTAGTCAGTGAAAAACTGTTTTTT
CDR3 protein: CASSFQVVSEKLFF

J gene: TRBJ2-1
CDR3 length: 15
clone size: .
D gene: .
V gene: TRBV18
CDR3 DNA: TGTGCCAGCTCACCACCGGGACCCTTCTACAATGAGCAGTTCTTC
CDR3 protein: CASSPPGPFYNEQFF

J gene: TRBJ1-2
CDR3 length: 13
clone size: .
D gene: .
V gene: TRBV28
CDR3 DNA: TGTGCCAGCAGTAACCCACAGGGAAATGGCTACACCTTC
CDR3 protein: CASSNPQGNGYTF

J gene: TRBJ1-4
CDR3 length: 16
clone size: .
D gene: TRBD1
V gene: TRBV5-1
CDR3 DNA: TGCGCCAGCAGCCCCGGACAGGGTCAGACTAATGAAAAACTGTTTTTT
CDR3 protein: CASSPGQGQTNEKLFF